The 14 T cell receptor beta chains given below trace back to one sample, sequenced in a study of blood T cell repertoires in COVID-19. Sequenced by immunoSEQ multiplex PCR; TCRdb stores in-frame clones only, minus some. The table lists a few hundred thousand clones, over 75% of them singletons. Specimen: PBMCs or T cells enriched from blood (not recorded which). The receptor set was obtained from a woman aged 40 to 50 who had recovered from COVID-19.

This CDR3 reads CASSKAPLPPGELFF. The CDR3 DNA reads as TGTGCCAGCAGCAAAGCTCCACTCCCCCCCGGGGAGCTGTTTTTT. The chain has TRBV21-1 and TRBJ2-2; the table's D call, TRBD2, has no DNA check behind it. TRBV21-1 is a pseudogene. The CDR3 is made up of 15 amino acids.

In nucleotides, the CDR3 is TGTGCCAGCAGCTTTGAGGCCGGGAGGGCGGATGAGCAGTTCTTC. Encoded protein: CASSFEAGRADEQFF. The rearrangement joins TRBV11-2 to TRBJ2-1; 8 bases map to TRBD2. CDR1 and CDR2 (germline): SGHAT, FQNNGV. The CDR3 runs to 15 residues. The J segment lost 8 bases and the V segment lost 3 bases, leaving 9 bases of the junction unmatched.

This chain joins TRBV6-5 and TRBJ2-1; D gene ambiguous. This CDR3 is built from 15 residues. V lost 0 bases to trimming and J lost 4 bases, with 10 bases between them. Germline CDR1 MNHEY, CDR2 SVGAGI. The CDR3, as DNA: TGTGCCAGCAGTTACTCCTCCCCTTCTTACAATGAGCAGTTCTTC. Its translation is CASSYSSPSYNEQFF.

The chain links TRBV4-1 to TRBJ1-2, with 12 bases identical to TRBD1. This CDR3 comprises 15 residues. Germline assignment: CDR1 MGHRA and CDR2 YSYEKL. After removal of 3 bases from V and 8 bases from J, the junction contained 7 bases not matched to a gene. The CDR3 loop is CASSQNPGQGAGYTF. The CDR3 region has the DNA TGCGCCAGCAGCCAGAATCCGGGACAGGGGGCGGGCTACACCTTC.

This chain links TRBV12-3 or TRBV12-4 with TRBJ1-1; D gene unclear. The CDR3 extends over 13 amino acids. Trimming pared 4 bases from V and 0 bases from J, leaving 6 bases between. The CDR3 protein is CASSSLLNTEAFF. CDR3 DNA: TGTGCCAGCAGTTCCCTATTGAACACTGAAGCTTTCTTT.

The chain combines TRBV11-2 with TRBJ2-2; D not certain. Trimming shortened V by 2 bases and J by 6 bases, and 13 bases separated the two germline ends. This CDR3 spans 15 amino acids. Germline V gene data show CDR1 as SGHAT and CDR2 as FQNNGV. The CDR3 is CASSLIGGVAGELFF. DNA of the CDR3: TGTGCCAGCAGCTTAATCGGCGGCGTGGCCGGGGAGCTGTTTTTT.

The rearrangement uses TRBV9 and TRBJ1-1; a possible D gene is TRBD1 (6 bases). The V gene lost 2 bases and the J gene lost 0 bases, with 14 bases spanning the gap. Germline CDR1 and CDR2: SGDLS and YYNGEE. This CDR3 comprises 16 residues. CDR3 sequence: CASSVAGARMNTEAFF. CDR3 nucleotides: TGTGCCAGCAGCGTGGCGGGGGCAAGGATGAACACTGAAGCTTTCTTT. Together with reference TRBV9 and TRBJ1-1, the CDR3 gives the full variable domain: DSGVTQTPKHLITATGQRVTLRCSPRSGDLSVYWYQQSLDQGLQFLIQYYNGEERAKGNILERFSAQQFPDLHSELNLSSLELGDSALYFCASSVAGARMNTEAFFGQGTRLTVV.

The genes are TRBV2 and TRBJ1-5, with D possibly TRBD1 on 5 matching bases. Trimming removed 5 bases from V and 2 bases from J, with 13 bases in between. Per the germline V gene, CDR1 is SNHLY and CDR2 is FYNNEI. The CDR3 extends over 15 amino acids. The CDR3 bases are TGTGCCAGCAGTCCCGACAGCATCGGCAATCAGCCCCAGCATTTT. Encoded protein: CASSPDSIGNQPQHF.

V usage is TRBV4-3 and J usage is TRBJ1-2, with 8 nucleotides matching TRBD1. The trim removed 1 base at V and 4 bases at J, leaving 2 bases unmatched. Germline V gene data show CDR1 as LGHNA and CDR2 as YSLEER. There are 14 residues in the CDR3. The CDR3 nucleotides are TGCGCCAGCAGCCAAGCAGGGGGCGCCTATGGCTACACCTTC. Its translation: CASSQAGGAYGYTF.

This clone has more than one count but fewer than ten. The chain joins TRBV9 to TRBJ2-2; 8 positions agree with TRBD1. CDR3 length: 14 residues. Germline CDR1 SGDLS, CDR2 YYNGEE. The trim removed 2 bases at V and 6 bases at J, leaving 3 bases unmatched. CDR3 DNA: TGTGCCAGCAGCGTTTGGACAGGGCCCGGGGAGCTGTTTTTT. Amino acid sequence: CASSVWTGPGELFF.

This clone was counted a single time. The CDR3 bases are TGCGCCAGCAGCCTTCTCGGACTAGAAAAGACCCAGTACTTC. Translation gives CASSLLGLEKTQYF. The genes are TRBV4-1 and TRBJ2-5; 7 bases line up with TRBD2. Trimming took 4 bases from V and 6 from J; bases not matched to a gene: 8. The germline CDR1 and CDR2 sequences are MGHRA and YSYEKL. The CDR3 is 14 residues long.

The chain recombines TRBV6-2 or TRBV6-3 with TRBJ2-5; the D gene is possibly TRBD1 (6 bases). The CDR3 is 12 residues long. Germline loops: CDR1 MNHEY, CDR2 SVGEGT. V dropped 5 bases and J dropped 3 bases, with 7 bases sitting between them. CDR3 bases: TGTGCCAGCAGTCCAGGGGAAGAGACCCAGTACTTC. Translation gives CASSPGEETQYF.

The V call is TRBV10-3, the J call TRBJ1-2; D possibly corresponds to TRBD1 (6 bases). The length of the CDR3 is 13 residues. Germline values: CDR1 ENHRY, CDR2 SYGVKD. Trimming shortened V by 3 bases and J by 7 bases, and 12 bases separated the two germline ends. CDR3 DNA sequence: TGTGCCATCAGTGATCAGGGAGGGGGTGGCTACACCTTC. As protein: CAISDQGGGGYTF.

The chain recombines TRBV7-9 with TRBJ2-2; 12 bases are shared with TRBD2. The CDR3 loop spans 15 amino acids. J lost 5 bases, V lost 5 bases, and 3 bases had no gene match. Germline-derived CDR1 and CDR2 are SEHNR and FQNEAQ (reference sequence). The CDR3 DNA sequence: TGTGCCAGCAGCATGACTAGCGGGAGAACCGGGGAGCTGTTTTTT. Its protein is CASSMTSGRTGELFF.